The clone carrying this T cell receptor beta chain counts as medium-sized by frequency. Its antigen is not identified. TRB amplification used approximately 270 ng of peripheral blood genomic DNA. TRB rearrangements were amplified by touch-down multiplex PCR with mixed TRB-A/B primers. TCRdb re-called the multiplex PCR reads and catalogs CDR3 proteins one per entry, DNA excluded. The repertoire table contains 4,100 or so distinct CDR3 sequences. The sample is drawn from a study of T cell clusters in autoimmune cytopenias. Study conclusions and caveats: No experiment has yet validated the function of the T cell clusters defined in silico. Clustering suggested that physiological T cell clusters were missing in primary autoimmune cytopenia patients.

The clonotype comes from a human donor with an autoimmune cytopenia or autoimmune hepatitis (not recorded which). Sequenced material: peripheral blood.

CDR3 region: CSVVPPRASASQETQYF. The V and J genes are TRBV29-1 and TRBJ2-5; TCRdb outputs TRBD2, but without DNA this stays unchecked. Germline V gene lookup returns CDR1 SQVTM and CDR2 ANQGSEA. The CDR3 spans 17 residues.